This T cell receptor (beta chain) was captured in a study of Ad26.COV2.S vaccination and SARS-CoV-2 variants. Study context: This donor came from the COV1001 trial of Ad26.COV2.S. Once, or twice with 56 days between doses, Ad26.COV2.S was given intramuscularly. Study outcomes and limitations: Breadth, reportedly substantial, characterized the spike-specific CD8+ and CD4+ T cell responses after vaccination.

This clone showed up just once. Its specificity is not known. Trimming stripped 7 bases from V and 8 bases from J, with 12 bases between. Germline CDR1 reads MNHEY; CDR2 reads SVGAGI. CDR3 length: 12 residues. The treatment here: roughly 20 received Ad26.COV2.S at low or high dose, single or two shots; 5 received placebo; per-sample allocation not given. Sampling was performed 63 days after the first vaccine or placebo injection. Vaccination used an Ad26 vector expressing Wuhan-strain SARS-CoV-2 spike. Using immunoSEQ multiplex PCR, the repertoire was profiled, and TCRdb retains in-frame clones only, with some absent. The sample consists of about 350,000 clones, about 85% of them appearing once.

This sequence originates from a person aged 18 to 59 who received the Ad26.COV2.S COVID-19 vaccine or a placebo. The chain recombines TRBV6-5 with TRBJ2-4; tentatively, D is TRBD1 (5 bases). This specimen consisted of peripheral blood, obtained in a trial of Ad26.COV2.S vaccine versus placebo. CDR3 coding DNA: TGTGCCAGCATTTCCCAAGGGGACATTCAGTACTTC. Its protein is CASISQGDIQYF.